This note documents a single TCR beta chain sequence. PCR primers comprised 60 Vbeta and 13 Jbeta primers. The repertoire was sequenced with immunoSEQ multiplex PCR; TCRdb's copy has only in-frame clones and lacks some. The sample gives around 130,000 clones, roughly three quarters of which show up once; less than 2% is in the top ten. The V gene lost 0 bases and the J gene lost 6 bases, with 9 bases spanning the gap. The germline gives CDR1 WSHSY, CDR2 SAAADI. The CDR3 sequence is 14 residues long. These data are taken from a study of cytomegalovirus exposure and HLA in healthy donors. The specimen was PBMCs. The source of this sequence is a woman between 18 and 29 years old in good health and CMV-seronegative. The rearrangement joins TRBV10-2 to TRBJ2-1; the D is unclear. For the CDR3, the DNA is TGCGCCAGCAGTGAGTCTGGGCTCCTCAATGAGCAGTTCTTC. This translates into CASSESGLLNEQFF.